This T cell receptor (beta chain) was sequenced during a study of cytomegalovirus exposure and HLA in healthy donors. The PCR had 60 Vbeta and 13 Jbeta primers. Profiling relied on immunoSEQ multiplex PCR, and the TCRdb table lists in-frame clones only, not all of them. Of 120,000 to 150,000 clones detected, around 80% appear once; the ten largest clones hold under 2%. The ends were cut back, 5 bases at V and 4 bases at J, with 15 bases in the middle. Per the germline V gene, CDR1 is MNHEY and CDR2 is SVGAGI. This CDR3 has 15 residues. The origin of this receptor is a middle-aged woman in good health and CMV-seronegative. The V gene is TRBV6-5, the J gene TRBJ1-5, with D unresolved. Sequenced sample: PBMCs. CDR3 nucleotide sequence: TGTGCCAGCAGTCGAACTAACGTGGGTAATCAGCCCCAGCATTTT. Protein: CASSRTNVGNQPQHF.